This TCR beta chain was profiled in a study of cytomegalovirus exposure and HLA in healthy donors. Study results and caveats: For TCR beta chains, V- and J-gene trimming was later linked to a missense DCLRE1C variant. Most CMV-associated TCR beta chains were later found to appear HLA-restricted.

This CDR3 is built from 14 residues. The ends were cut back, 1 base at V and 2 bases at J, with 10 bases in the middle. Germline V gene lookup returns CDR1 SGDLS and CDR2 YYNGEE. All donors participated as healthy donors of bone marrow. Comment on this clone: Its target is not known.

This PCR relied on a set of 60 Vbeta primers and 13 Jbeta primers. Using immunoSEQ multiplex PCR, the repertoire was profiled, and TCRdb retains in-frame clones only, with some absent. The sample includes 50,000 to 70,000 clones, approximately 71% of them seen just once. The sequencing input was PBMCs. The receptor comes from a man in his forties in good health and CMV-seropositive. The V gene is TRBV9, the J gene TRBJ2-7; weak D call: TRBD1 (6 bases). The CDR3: CASSVTDSPYEQYF. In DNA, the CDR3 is TGTGCCAGCAGCGTAACGGACAGCCCCTACGAGCAGTACTTC. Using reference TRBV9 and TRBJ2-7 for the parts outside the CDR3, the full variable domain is DSGVTQTPKHLITATGQRVTLRCSPRSGDLSVYWYQQSLDQGLQFLIQYYNGEERAKGNILERFSAQQFPDLHSELNLSSLELGDSALYFCASSVTDSPYEQYFGPGTRLTVT.